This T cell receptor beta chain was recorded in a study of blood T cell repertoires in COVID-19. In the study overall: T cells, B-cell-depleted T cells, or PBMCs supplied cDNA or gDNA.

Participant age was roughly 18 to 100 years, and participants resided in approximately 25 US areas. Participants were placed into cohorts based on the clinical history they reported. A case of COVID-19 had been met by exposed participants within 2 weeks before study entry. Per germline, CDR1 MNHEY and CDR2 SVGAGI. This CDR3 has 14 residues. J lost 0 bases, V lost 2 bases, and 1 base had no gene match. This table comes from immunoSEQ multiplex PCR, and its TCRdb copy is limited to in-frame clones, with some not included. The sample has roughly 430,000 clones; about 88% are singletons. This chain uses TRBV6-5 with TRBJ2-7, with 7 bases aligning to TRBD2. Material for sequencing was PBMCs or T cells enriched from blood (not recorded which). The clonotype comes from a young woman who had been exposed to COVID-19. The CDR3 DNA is TGTGCCAGCAGTTACGGACTAGACTCCTACGAGCAGTACTTC. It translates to CASSYGLDSYEQYF.